Below, one T cell receptor beta chain is given with its context. Its antigen is unknown. The germline V gene encodes CDR1 SGHRS and CDR2 YFSETQ. There are 16 residues in the CDR3. The J segment lost 2 bases and the V segment lost 4 bases, leaving 10 bases of the junction unmatched. This sample is drawn from a study of T cell responses to AZD1222 COVID-19 vaccine. The study, taken as a whole, reports: Spike was spanned by vaccine-associated CD4 TCRs, with dominance at 160-218 and 743-854.

Some clones are missing from TCRdb's copy, which holds only in-frame ones; the method was immunoSEQ multiplex PCR. Here the sample spans 120,000 or so clones, approximately 90% being singletons. The sequenced sample was peripheral blood, obtained on day 0 of MenACWY control vaccination. This receptor was obtained from an adult in good health. The V call is TRBV5-1, the J call TRBJ2-3; 7 bases align to TRBD1. The DNA for the CDR3 is TGCGCCAGCAGCCAAGGAAGACAGGGTCCCACAGATACGCAGTATTTT. This translates into CASSQGRQGPTDTQYF.